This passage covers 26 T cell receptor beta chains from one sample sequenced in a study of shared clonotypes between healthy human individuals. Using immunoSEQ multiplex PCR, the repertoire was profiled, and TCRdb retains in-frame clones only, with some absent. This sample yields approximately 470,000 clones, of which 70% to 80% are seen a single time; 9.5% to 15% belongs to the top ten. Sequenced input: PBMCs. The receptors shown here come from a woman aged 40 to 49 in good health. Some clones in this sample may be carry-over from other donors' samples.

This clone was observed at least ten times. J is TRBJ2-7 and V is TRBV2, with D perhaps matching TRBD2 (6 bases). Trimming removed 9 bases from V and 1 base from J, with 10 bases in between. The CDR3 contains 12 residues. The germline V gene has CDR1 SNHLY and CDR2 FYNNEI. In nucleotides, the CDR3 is TGTGCCAGTAGACTAGTTTCCTACGAGCAGTACTTC. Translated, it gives CASRLVSYEQYF.

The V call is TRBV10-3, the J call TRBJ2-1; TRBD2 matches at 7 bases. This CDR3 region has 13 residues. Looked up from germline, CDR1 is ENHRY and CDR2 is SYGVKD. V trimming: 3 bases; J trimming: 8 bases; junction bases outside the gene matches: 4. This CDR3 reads CAISEVTSYEQFF. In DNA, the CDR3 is TGTGCCATCAGTGAAGTGACTAGCTATGAGCAGTTCTTC.

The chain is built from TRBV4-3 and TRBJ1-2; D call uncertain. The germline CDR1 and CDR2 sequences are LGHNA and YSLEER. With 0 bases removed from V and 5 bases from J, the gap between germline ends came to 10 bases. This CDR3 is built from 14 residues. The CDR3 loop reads CASSQERVGYGYTF. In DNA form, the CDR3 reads TGCGCCAGCAGCCAAGAGAGGGTGGGGTATGGCTACACCTTC.

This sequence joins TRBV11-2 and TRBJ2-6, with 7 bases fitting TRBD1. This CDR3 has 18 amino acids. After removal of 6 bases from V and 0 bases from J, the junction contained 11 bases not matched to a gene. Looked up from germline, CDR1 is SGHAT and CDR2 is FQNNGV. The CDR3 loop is CASRGPSGQRSGANVLTF. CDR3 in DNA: TGTGCCAGCAGAGGCCCCTCGGGACAGCGCTCTGGGGCCAACGTCCTGACTTTC.

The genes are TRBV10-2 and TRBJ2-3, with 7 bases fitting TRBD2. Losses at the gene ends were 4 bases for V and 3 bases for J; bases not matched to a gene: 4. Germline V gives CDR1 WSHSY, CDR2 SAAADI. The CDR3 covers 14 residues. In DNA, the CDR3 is TGCGCCAGCAGTGCGGGAGGAAGAACAGATACGCAGTATTTT. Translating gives CASSAGGRTDTQYF.

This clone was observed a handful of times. The CDR3 nucleotides read TGTGCCAGTAGTATGAGGGCCCCGACGGGAGATACGCAGTATTTT. Protein: CASSMRAPTGDTQYF. The rearrangement uses TRBV19 and TRBJ2-3, with D perhaps matching TRBD2 (5 bases). With 3 bases removed from V and 5 bases from J, the gap between germline ends came to 15 bases. Looked up from germline, CDR1 is LNHDA and CDR2 is SQIVND (reference sequence). The CDR3 runs to 15 residues. The full variable domain, rest sourced from reference TRBV19 and TRBJ2-3, is DGGITQSPKYLFRKEGQNVTLSCEQNLNHDAMYWYRQDPGQGLRLIYYSQIVNDFQKGDIAEGYSVSREKKESFPLTVTSAQKNPTAFYLCASSMRAPTGDTQYFGPGTRLTVL.

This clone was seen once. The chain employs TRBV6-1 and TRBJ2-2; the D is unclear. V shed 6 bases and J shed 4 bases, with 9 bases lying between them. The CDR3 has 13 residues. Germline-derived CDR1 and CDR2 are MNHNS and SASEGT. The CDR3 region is CASRPFTTGELFF. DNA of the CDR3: TGTGCCAGCAGGCCTTTTACCACCGGGGAGCTGTTTTTT.

The CDR3 protein is CATRPSGSTGELFF. DNA for the CDR3: TGTGCCACCCGACCTAGCGGGAGCACCGGGGAGCTGTTTTTT. The J gene is TRBJ2-2, the V gene TRBV15, with 10 bases that match TRBD2. The germline CDR1 and CDR2 sequences are LNHNV and YYDKDF (reference sequence). After removal of 8 bases from V and 4 bases from J, the junction contained 4 bases not matched to a gene. This CDR3 region has 14 residues.

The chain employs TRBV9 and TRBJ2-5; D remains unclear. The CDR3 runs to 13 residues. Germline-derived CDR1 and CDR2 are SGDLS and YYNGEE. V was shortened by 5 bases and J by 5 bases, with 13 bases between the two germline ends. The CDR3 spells CASSLDTAETQYF. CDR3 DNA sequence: TGTGCCAGCAGTCTTGACACGGCGGAGACCCAGTACTTC.

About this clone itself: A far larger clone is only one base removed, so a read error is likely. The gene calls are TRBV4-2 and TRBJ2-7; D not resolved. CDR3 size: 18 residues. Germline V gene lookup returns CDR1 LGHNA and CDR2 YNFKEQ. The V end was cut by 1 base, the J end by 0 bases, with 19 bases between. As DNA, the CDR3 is TGTGCCAGCAGCCAAGGTCCCCCCGAGACCTCGATCTCCTACGAGCAGTACTTC. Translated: CASSQGPPETSISYEQYF.

This CDR3 reads CASSLAVGRSSYNEQFF. CDR3 coding DNA: TGTGCCAGCAGCTTAGCGGTTGGCAGGAGCTCCTACAATGAGCAGTTCTTC. The chain recombines TRBV7-6 with TRBJ2-1, with D hard to call. Trimming left V 0 bases short and J 0 bases short, with 12 bases between. This CDR3 has 17 residues. Germline loops: CDR1 SGHVS, CDR2 FNYEAQ.

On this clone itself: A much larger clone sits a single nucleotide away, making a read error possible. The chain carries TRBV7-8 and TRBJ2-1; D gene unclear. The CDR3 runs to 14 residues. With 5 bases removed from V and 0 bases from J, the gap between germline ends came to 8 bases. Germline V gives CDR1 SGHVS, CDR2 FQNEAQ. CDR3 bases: TGTGCCAGCAGCCCCCCTAGCTCCTACAATGAGCAGTTCTTC. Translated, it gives CASSPPSSYNEQFF.

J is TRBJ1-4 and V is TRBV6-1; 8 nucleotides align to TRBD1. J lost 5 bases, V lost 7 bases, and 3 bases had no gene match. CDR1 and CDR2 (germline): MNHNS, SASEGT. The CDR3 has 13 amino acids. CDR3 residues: CASNTGGNEKLFF. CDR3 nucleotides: TGTGCCAGCAACACAGGGGGGAATGAAAAACTGTTTTTT.

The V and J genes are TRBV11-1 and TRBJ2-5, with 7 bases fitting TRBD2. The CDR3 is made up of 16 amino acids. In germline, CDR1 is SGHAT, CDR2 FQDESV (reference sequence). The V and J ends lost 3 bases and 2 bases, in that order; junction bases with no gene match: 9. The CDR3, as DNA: TGTGCCAGCAGCTTCGGCGCTTCTAGCGGTCAAGAGACCCAGTACTTC. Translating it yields CASSFGASSGQETQYF.

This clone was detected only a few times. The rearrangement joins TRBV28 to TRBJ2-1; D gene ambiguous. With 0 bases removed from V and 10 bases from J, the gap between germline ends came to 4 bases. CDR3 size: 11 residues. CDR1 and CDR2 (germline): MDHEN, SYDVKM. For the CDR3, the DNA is TGTGCCAGCAGTTTATGGGGGGAGCAGTTCTTC. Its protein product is CASSLWGEQFF. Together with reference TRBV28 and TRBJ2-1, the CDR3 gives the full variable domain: DVKVTQSSRYLVKRTGEKVFLECVQDMDHENMFWYRQDPGLGLRLIYFSYDVKMKEKGDIPEGYSVSREKKERFSLILESASTNQTSMYLCASSLWGEQFFGPGTRLTVL.

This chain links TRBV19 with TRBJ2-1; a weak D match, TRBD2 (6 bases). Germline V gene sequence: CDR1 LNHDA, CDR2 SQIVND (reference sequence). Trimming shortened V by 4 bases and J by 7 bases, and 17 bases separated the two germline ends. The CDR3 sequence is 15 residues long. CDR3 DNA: TGTGCCAGTAGTACCGCCGGGGGTGGGGTGAATGAGCAGTTCTTC. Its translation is CASSTAGGGVNEQFF.

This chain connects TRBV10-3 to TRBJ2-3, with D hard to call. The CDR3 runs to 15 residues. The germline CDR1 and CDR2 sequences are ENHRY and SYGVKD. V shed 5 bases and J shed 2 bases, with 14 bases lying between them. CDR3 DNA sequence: TGTGCCATCAGTTCCACCACCAGCGCCACAGATACGCAGTATTTT. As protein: CAISSTTSATDTQYF.

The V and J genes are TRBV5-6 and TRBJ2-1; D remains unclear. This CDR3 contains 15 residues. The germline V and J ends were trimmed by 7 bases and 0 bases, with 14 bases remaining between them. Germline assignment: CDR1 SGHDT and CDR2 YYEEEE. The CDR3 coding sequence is TGTGCCAGCTTGCCCGGTGGCGGCTCCTACAATGAGCAGTTCTTC. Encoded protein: CASLPGGGSYNEQFF.

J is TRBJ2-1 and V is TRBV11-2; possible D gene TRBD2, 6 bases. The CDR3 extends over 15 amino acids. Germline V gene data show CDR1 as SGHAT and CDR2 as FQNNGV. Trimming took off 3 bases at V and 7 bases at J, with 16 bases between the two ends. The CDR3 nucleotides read TGTGCCAGCAGCTTTCTGGTAGCGGATACAAATGAGCAGTTCTTC. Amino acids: CASSFLVADTNEQFF.

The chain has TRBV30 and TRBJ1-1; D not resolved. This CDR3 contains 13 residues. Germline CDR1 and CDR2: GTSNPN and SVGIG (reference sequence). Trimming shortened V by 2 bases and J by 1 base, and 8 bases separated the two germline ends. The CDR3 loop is CAWSQNPNTEAFF. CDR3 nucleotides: TGTGCCTGGAGTCAAAACCCGAACACTGAAGCTTTCTTT.

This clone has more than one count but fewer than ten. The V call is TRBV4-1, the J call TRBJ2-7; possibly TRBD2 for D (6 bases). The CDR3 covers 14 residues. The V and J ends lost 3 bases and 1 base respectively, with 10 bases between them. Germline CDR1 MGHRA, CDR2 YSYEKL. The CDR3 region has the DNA TGCGCCAGCAGCCAGGGTAGCGGTTCCTACGAGCAGTACTTC. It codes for CASSQGSGSYEQYF.

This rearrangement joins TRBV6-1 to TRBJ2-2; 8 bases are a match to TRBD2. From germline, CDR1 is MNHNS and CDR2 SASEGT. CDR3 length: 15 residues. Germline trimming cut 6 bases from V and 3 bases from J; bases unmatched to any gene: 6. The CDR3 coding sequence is TGTGCCAGCAGACTTCTAGCGGGTGACACCGGGGAGCTGTTTTTT. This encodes CASRLLAGDTGELFF.

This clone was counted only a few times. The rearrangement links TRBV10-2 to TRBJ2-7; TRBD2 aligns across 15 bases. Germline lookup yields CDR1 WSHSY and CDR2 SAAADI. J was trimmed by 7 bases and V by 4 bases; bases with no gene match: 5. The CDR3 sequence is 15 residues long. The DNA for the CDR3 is TGCGCCAGCAGTGGGACTAGCGGGAGGGTGGGGGAGCAGTACTTC. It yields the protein CASSGTSGRVGEQYF.

The CDR3 DNA sequence: TGTGCCAGCAGCTCGCTTTCGCGGGAGTTCGCAGATACGCAGTATTTT. It encodes CASSSLSREFADTQYF. This chain uses TRBV7-3 with TRBJ2-3; 7 nucleotides line up with TRBD2. The CDR3 has 16 residues. Germline V gene sequence: CDR1 SGHTA, CDR2 FQGTGA. The V and J ends lost 4 bases and 4 bases, in that order; junction bases with no gene match: 11.

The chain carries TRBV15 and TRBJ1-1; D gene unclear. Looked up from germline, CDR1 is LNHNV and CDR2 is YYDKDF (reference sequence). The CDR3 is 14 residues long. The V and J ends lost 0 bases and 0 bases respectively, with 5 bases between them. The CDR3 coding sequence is TGTGCCACCAGCAGAGATGTGTTGAACACTGAAGCTTTCTTT. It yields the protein CATSRDVLNTEAFF. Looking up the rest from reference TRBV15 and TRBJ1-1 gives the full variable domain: DAMVIQNPRYQVTQFGKPVTLSCSQTLNHNVMYWYQQKSSQAPKLLFHYYDKDFNNEADTPDNFQSRRPNTSFCFLDIRSPGLGDTAMYLCATSRDVLNTEAFFGQGTRLTVV.

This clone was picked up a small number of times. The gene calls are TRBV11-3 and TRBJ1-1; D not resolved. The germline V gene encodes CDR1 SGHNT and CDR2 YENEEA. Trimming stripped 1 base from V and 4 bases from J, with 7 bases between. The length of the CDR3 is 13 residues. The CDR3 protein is CASSLGGVTEAFF. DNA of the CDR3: TGTGCCAGCAGCTTAGGGGGAGTCACTGAAGCTTTCTTT.